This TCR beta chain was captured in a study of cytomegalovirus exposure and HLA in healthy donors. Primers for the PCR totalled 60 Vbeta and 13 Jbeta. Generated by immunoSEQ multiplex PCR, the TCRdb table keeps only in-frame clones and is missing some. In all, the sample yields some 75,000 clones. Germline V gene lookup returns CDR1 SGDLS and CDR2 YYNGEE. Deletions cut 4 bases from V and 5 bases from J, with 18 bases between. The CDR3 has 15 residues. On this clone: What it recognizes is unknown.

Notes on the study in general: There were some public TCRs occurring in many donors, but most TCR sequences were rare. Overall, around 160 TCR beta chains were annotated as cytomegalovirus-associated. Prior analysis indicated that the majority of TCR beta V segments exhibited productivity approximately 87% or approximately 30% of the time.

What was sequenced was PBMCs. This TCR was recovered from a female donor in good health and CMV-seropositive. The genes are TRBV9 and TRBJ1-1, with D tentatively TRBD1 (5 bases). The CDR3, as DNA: TGTGCCAGCAGCCCAGTCGTCCAGGGAGGGACTGAAGCTTTCTTT. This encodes CASSPVVQGGTEAFF.